This TCR beta chain was sequenced during a study of shared clonotypes between healthy human individuals. The data were produced by immunoSEQ multiplex PCR, yet TCRdb's version contains in-frame clones alone and is incomplete. The sample records fewer than 600,000 clones, more than 75% being singletons. The CDR3 spans 13 residues. Germline values: CDR1 GTSNPN, CDR2 SVGIG (reference sequence). The trim removed 8 bases at V and 2 bases at J, leaving 9 bases unmatched. The clonotype was recovered from a woman aged 40-49 years in good health. Some clones in this sample may be carry-over from other donors' samples. Material for sequencing was PBMCs. The chain has TRBV30 and TRBJ2-7, with 7 bases lining up with TRBD1. CDR3 amino acids: CAAAAGQAYEQYF. CDR3 nucleotides: TGTGCCGCAGCGGCCGGACAGGCCTACGAGCAGTACTTC.